The source of this T cell receptor (beta chain) is a study of cytomegalovirus exposure and HLA in healthy donors. General study results and limits: Analyses of presence and absence presupposed an approximately uniform sequencing depth across donors. After further analysis at a later stage, roughly 15,000 TCR beta sequences were associated with HLA alleles at 0.05 false discovery rate.

A remark on this clone: Antigen: not known.

Germline V CDR1 and CDR2: PRHDT, FYEKMQ (reference sequence). The CDR3 is 14 amino acids. With 5 bases removed from V and 1 base from J, the gap between germline ends came to 8 bases. The study ran its PCR with 60 Vbeta and 13 Jbeta primers. The table came from immunoSEQ multiplex PCR; TCRdb's copy has only in-frame clones and leaves some out. Of about 190,000 clones in the sample, over 80% were seen once. This clonotype was obtained from a man under 40 in good health and CMV-seronegative. The chain combines TRBV13 with TRBJ1-4; the D gene is possibly TRBD1 (6 bases). The sequencing input was PBMCs. The CDR3 protein is CASSEGGTNEKLFF. The CDR3, as DNA: TGTGCCAGCAGCGAAGGGGGAACTAATGAAAAACTGTTTTTT.